Shown below are 20 T cell receptor beta chains from a single sample sequenced in a study of OX40 agonist ivuxolimab in advanced cancers. Sequenced by immunoSEQ multiplex PCR; TCRdb stores in-frame clones only, minus some. The sample lists 60,000 to 65,000 clones; approximately 90% were seen once. Specimen: CD4+ or CD8+ T cells sorted from blood, collected in a trial of the OX40 agonist ivuxolimab. These receptors all come from an adult with an advanced solid tumor such as melanoma, head and neck, liver or kidney cancer.

The V call is TRBV6-1, the J call TRBJ2-4; D may be TRBD2 (5 bases). The CDR3 extends over 14 amino acids. V was pared by 7 bases and J by 9 bases, with 19 bases between. The germline gives CDR1 MNHNS, CDR2 SASEGT. The CDR3 bases are TGTGCCAGCACTCAAGAGGGCAGGCAAGTCATTCAGTACTTC. It translates to CASTQEGRQVIQYF.

The sample holds a few counts of this clone. The rearrangement joins TRBV6-1 to TRBJ1-4, with TRBD1 identical over 10 bases. V gave up 6 bases and J gave up 8 bases; unmatched junction bases: 9. Germline V gene sequence: CDR1 MNHNS, CDR2 SASEGT. This CDR3 region has 15 residues. The CDR3 sequence is CASRGLDRGGEKLFF. CDR3 DNA: TGTGCCAGCAGGGGCCTGGACAGGGGGGGAGAAAAACTGTTTTTT.

This clone was seen only a few times. This sequence joins TRBV7-9 and TRBJ1-4; D unresolved. Germline loops: CDR1 SEHNR, CDR2 FQNEAQ (reference sequence). V lost 4 bases and J 0 bases, leaving 12 bases between the germline ends. This CDR3 spans 16 amino acids. The CDR3 loop is CASSSPTRATNEKLFF. CDR3 bases: TGTGCCAGCAGCTCCCCTACAAGGGCAACTAATGAAAAACTGTTTTTT.

The CDR3 region is CASRRGRENTEAFF. CDR3 nucleotide sequence: TGTGCCAGCAGGCGGGGGCGTGAGAACACTGAAGCTTTCTTT. The chain is built from TRBV6-1 and TRBJ1-1; D might be TRBD1 (6 bases). Trimming removed 6 bases from V and 1 base from J, with 12 bases in between. CDR1 MNHNS and CDR2 SASEGT come from the germline V gene. This CDR3 is 14 amino acids long.

The rearrangement joins TRBV6-5 to TRBJ2-7; D is perhaps TRBD2 (5 bases). Germline V gives CDR1 MNHEY, CDR2 SVGAGI. V was trimmed by 0 bases and J by 3 bases, leaving 12 bases between them. The CDR3 loop spans 15 amino acids. The CDR3 nucleotides read TGTGCCAGCAGTTACTCCTGGGGTGAGGGCTACGAGCAGTACTTC. This gives the protein CASSYSWGEGYEQYF.

The chain recombines TRBV7-9 with TRBJ1-1, with D tentatively TRBD1 (6 bases). Trimming left V 7 bases short and J 7 bases short, with 19 bases between. Germline-derived CDR1 and CDR2 are SEHNR and FQNEAQ (reference sequence). This CDR3 has 14 amino acids. The CDR3 DNA follows: TGTGCCAGCACACAAAGGGTGGGGGCCAGTGAAGCTTTCTTT. Residues: CASTQRVGASEAFF.

V and J are TRBV19 and TRBJ1-1, with a weak D call TRBD1 (5 bases). The CDR3 has 14 amino acids. Germline CDR1 LNHDA, CDR2 SQIVND (reference sequence). V lost 3 bases to trimming and J lost 2 bases, with 10 bases between them. DNA for the CDR3: TGTGCCAGTAGTATCGTAGGGGCTAACACTGAAGCTTTCTTT. Translation: CASSIVGANTEAFF.

The chain links TRBV7-8 to TRBJ2-3; D uncertain. The CDR3 covers 15 residues. V gave up 0 bases and J gave up 2 bases, with 9 bases separating them. CDR1 and CDR2 (germline): SGHVS, FQNEAQ. This chain's CDR3 is CASSLAGGTTDTQYF. For the CDR3, the DNA is TGTGCCAGCAGCTTAGCCGGCGGAACCACAGATACGCAGTATTTT.

The chain is built from TRBV7-2 and TRBJ1-4; D is unresolved. The CDR3 consists of 14 residues. Germline assignment: CDR1 SGHTA and CDR2 FQGNSA. Trimming shortened V by 1 base and J by 3 bases, and 6 bases separated the two germline ends. This CDR3 reads CASSLGQPNEKLFF. In DNA form, the CDR3 reads TGTGCCAGCAGCTTAGGGCAGCCTAATGAAAAACTGTTTTTT. The whole variable domain, remainder taken from reference TRBV7-2 and TRBJ1-4, is GAGVSQSPSNKVTEKGKDVELRCDPISGHTALYWYRQSLGQGLEFLIYFQGNSAPDKSGLPSDRFSAERTGGSVSTLTIQRTQQEDSAVYLCASSLGQPNEKLFFGSGTQLSVL.

The chain uses TRBV30 and TRBJ2-1; D gene unclear. Germline values: CDR1 GTSNPN, CDR2 SVGIG (reference sequence). V shed 1 base and J shed 7 bases, with 14 bases lying between them. The CDR3 extends over 14 amino acids. DNA for the CDR3: TGTGCCTGGAGTGCCACTGTCCTACAGAATGAGCAGTTCTTC. Amino acids: CAWSATVLQNEQFF.

CDR3 coding DNA: TGTGCCAGTAGTATAGAGGGGAGTGTCAACTATGGCTACACCTTC. Protein sequence: CASSIEGSVNYGYTF. V usage is TRBV19 and J usage is TRBJ1-2; D unclear. Trimming left V 0 bases short and J 2 bases short, with 10 bases between. The CDR3 totals 15 residues. Germline lookup yields CDR1 LNHDA and CDR2 SQIVND (reference sequence).

Concerning this clone itself: Other DNA sequences from this sample encode an identical CDR3 as well. The chain joins TRBV30 to TRBJ2-7; no clear D. The CDR3 totals 11 residues. Germline CDR1 reads GTSNPN; CDR2 reads SVGIG (reference sequence). V was pared by 0 bases and J by 3 bases, with 3 bases between. CDR3 coding DNA: TGTGCCTGGAGTGTAAGCTACGAGCAGTACTTC. This codes for CAWSVSYEQYF.

This clone has just one count. The J gene is TRBJ1-1, the V gene TRBV19, with D hard to call. Germline CDR1 and CDR2: LNHDA and SQIVND (reference sequence). V was shortened by 6 bases and J by 0 bases, with 11 bases between the two germline ends. The CDR3 consists of 14 residues. Here the CDR3 DNA reads TGTGCCAGTAGCCGTGCGAGTATGAACACTGAAGCTTTCTTT. It translates to CASSRASMNTEAFF.

J is TRBJ2-3 and V is TRBV18; tentative D call: TRBD2 (6 bases). This CDR3 has 14 amino acids. Trimming took off 3 bases at V and 5 bases at J, with 12 bases between the two ends. CDR1 and CDR2 (germline): KGHSH, LQKENI. CDR3 nucleotides: TGTGCCAGCTCACCTGAGACTAGTTTAGATACGCAGTATTTT. It is translated as CASSPETSLDTQYF.

J is TRBJ2-1 and V is TRBV5-1; 10 positions agree with TRBD2. The V segment lost 4 bases and the J segment 1 base; nucleotides outside the gene matches: 2. The CDR3 is made up of 15 amino acids. CDR1 is SGHRS, CDR2 YFSETQ, per germline. CDR3 nucleotide sequence: TGCGCCAGCAGCGTGACTAGCGGGTCCTACAATGAGCAGTTCTTC. The encoded protein is CASSVTSGSYNEQFF. Filled out from reference TRBV5-1 and TRBJ2-1, the complete variable domain reads KAGVTQTPRYLIKTRGQQVTLSCSPISGHRSVSWYQQTPGQGLQFLFEYFSETQRNKGNFPGRFSGRQFSNSRSEMNVSTLELGDSALYLCASSVTSGSYNEQFFGPGTRLTVL.

V usage is TRBV6-1 and J usage is TRBJ1-3, with unresolved D. The V gene lost 7 bases and the J gene lost 0 bases, with 10 bases spanning the gap. The CDR3 runs to 14 residues. The germline gives CDR1 MNHNS, CDR2 SASEGT. The DNA of the CDR3 is TGTGCCAGCATGTTGGTACTCTCTGGAAACACCATATATTTT. Translating it yields CASMLVLSGNTIYF.

This clone was seen only once. The chain links TRBV19 to TRBJ2-3; D is ambiguous. Deletions cut 1 base from V and 1 base from J, with 3 bases between. Germline values: CDR1 LNHDA, CDR2 SQIVND (reference sequence). The CDR3 loop spans 13 amino acids. CDR3 region: CASSIVGTDTQYF. CDR3 DNA sequence: TGTGCCAGTAGTATAGTGGGCACAGATACGCAGTATTTT.

This clone showed up just a few times. This chain uses TRBV4-2 with TRBJ1-5; TRBD1 matches 7 bases. This CDR3 is built from 16 residues. V shed 4 bases and J 2 bases; nucleotides not matched to a gene: 8. Germline CDR1 reads LGHNA; CDR2 reads YNFKEQ. Written as DNA, the CDR3 is TGTGCCAGCAGCCGGGTAACAGGGGAGGGCAATCAGCCCCAGCATTTT. It yields the protein CASSRVTGEGNQPQHF.

V gene TRBV5-1 combines with J gene TRBJ2-4; D is undetermined. V dropped 4 bases and J dropped 5 bases, with 13 bases sitting between them. Germline CDR1 SGHRS, CDR2 YFSETQ. The length of the CDR3 is 14 residues. CDR3 loop: CASSQTTEENIQYF. For the CDR3, the DNA is TGCGCCAGCAGCCAAACGACGGAAGAAAACATTCAGTACTTC.

The chain joins TRBV18 to TRBJ2-7; 14 positions match TRBD2. J lost 2 bases, V lost 3 bases, and 6 bases had no gene match. Germline V CDR1 and CDR2: KGHSH, LQKENI. This CDR3 has 17 residues. The CDR3 spells CASSPPPTSGRAYEQYF. CDR3 in DNA: TGTGCCAGCTCACCTCCCCCGACTAGCGGGAGGGCCTACGAGCAGTACTTC.